The 22 T cell receptor beta chains below all came from one sample that was sequenced in a study of beta chain features in type 1 diabetes. The study, taken as a whole, reports: People with Type 1 diabetes carried modestly yet significantly shorter TCRB CDR3s in all four CD4+ subsets.

The isolated RNA, all of it, was reverse transcribed, so expressed TCRB transcripts were what got sequenced. Measured with immunoSEQ multiplex PCR; TCRdb has only the in-frame clones, and not every one. The sample includes 150,000 to 200,000 clones, roughly 63% of them seen just once. Their specific antigens are unknown. The sequenced sample consisted of naive CD4+ T cells from blood. The source of these receptors is a man in his thirties or forties with type 1 diabetes.

This clone was seen once. The CDR3 DNA reads TGTGCCAGCAGTTTATCGTCGGGTAGCGGGGGAGCAGATACGCAGTATTTT. Translation: CASSLSSGSGGADTQYF. This chain connects TRBV27 to TRBJ2-3; 9 bases are a match to TRBD2. Unmatched junction bases numbered 8, after V lost 0 bases and J lost 4 bases. The V gene's germline CDR1 is MNHEY and CDR2 SMNVEV (reference sequence). This CDR3 region has 17 residues.

The genes are TRBV20-1 and TRBJ2-1; 11 positions match TRBD2. Germline V gives CDR1 DFQATT, CDR2 SNEGSKA (reference sequence). The CDR3 contains 11 residues. V shed 5 bases, J shed 15 bases, and the junction held 6 bases outside the gene matches. CDR3 sequence: CSASLAGGVFF. CDR3 coding DNA: TGCAGTGCTTCCCTAGCGGGGGGTGTGTTCTTC.

The rearrangement joins TRBV5-1 to TRBJ2-3; D gene uncertain. The germline V gene encodes CDR1 SGHRS and CDR2 YFSETQ. The CDR3 runs to 13 residues. V shed 0 bases and J shed 5 bases, with 7 bases lying between them. CDR3 protein: CASSLDSLDTQYF. CDR3 bases: TGCGCCAGCAGCTTGGACTCGTTAGATACGCAGTATTTT.

This clone is a singleton in its sample. The chain uses TRBV30 and TRBJ2-1; tentatively, D is TRBD1 (5 bases). Trimming removed 3 bases from V and 0 bases from J, with 12 bases in between. Germline CDR1 reads GTSNPN; CDR2 reads SVGIG (reference sequence). The CDR3 spans 15 residues. The DNA for the CDR3 is TGTGCCTGGAGCCAAGGGGTCAGCTCCTACAATGAGCAGTTCTTC. Protein product: CAWSQGVSSYNEQFF.

This clone was detected a few times. The V gene is TRBV29-1, the J gene TRBJ2-7; 7 bases are shared with TRBD2. Germline assignment: CDR1 SQVTM and CDR2 ANQGSEA. V lost 3 bases to trimming and J lost 3 bases; unmatched junction nucleotides: 2. This CDR3 is 12 amino acids long. The CDR3 sequence: CSVDTGGYEQYF. In nucleotides, the CDR3 is TGCAGCGTTGATACGGGGGGCTACGAGCAGTACTTC.

The rearrangement links TRBV19 to TRBJ1-6; possibly TRBD1 for D (6 bases). Trimming left V 3 bases short and J 12 bases short, with 12 bases between. Germline V gene sequence: CDR1 LNHDA, CDR2 SQIVND (reference sequence). This CDR3 is built from 13 residues. CDR3 coding DNA: TGTGCCAGTAGTATCGGACAGCCTGAACCCCTCCACTTT. Translating it yields CASSIGQPEPLHF.

This CDR3 is CSVEGGPYEQYF. For the CDR3, the DNA is TGCAGCGTTGAAGGGGGACCCTACGAGCAGTACTTC. The chain links TRBV29-1 to TRBJ2-7; D possibly uses TRBD1 or TRBD2 (5 bases each). Germline assignment: CDR1 SQVTM and CDR2 ANQGSEA. The CDR3 runs to 12 residues. Between the trimmed V and J ends, which lost 1 base and 2 bases, there was a span of 6 bases.

This clone was seen a handful of times. The genes are TRBV7-9 and TRBJ2-1, with 8 bases lining up with TRBD1. Germline CDR1 SEHNR, CDR2 FQNEAQ (reference sequence). This CDR3 has 16 amino acids. V trimming: 5 bases; J trimming: 4 bases; junction bases outside the gene matches: 10. The CDR3 is CASSPSSGGSYNEQFF. Here the CDR3 DNA reads TGTGCCAGCAGCCCATCTTCAGGGGGCAGTTACAATGAGCAGTTCTTC. The whole variable domain, remainder taken from reference TRBV7-9 and TRBJ2-1, is DTGVSQNPRHKITKRGQNVTFRCDPISEHNRLYWYRQTLGQGPEFLTYFQNEAQLEKSRLLSDRFSAERPKGSFSTLEIQRTEQGDSAMYLCASSPSSGGSYNEQFFGPGTRLTVL.

The chain combines TRBV20-1 with TRBJ1-2; tentative D call: TRBD1 (5 bases). The CDR3 runs 8 residues. Germline V lookup: CDR1 DFQATT, CDR2 SNEGSKA (reference sequence). Trimming took 7 bases from V and 8 from J, leaving 5 bases between them. CDR3 in amino acids: CSGTGYTF. The CDR3 region has the DNA TGCAGTGGGACAGGCTACACCTTC.

In this sample, this clone turned up a few times. V is TRBV29-1 and J is TRBJ1-1; no clear D gene. The CDR3 is 10 amino acids. The V end lost 6 bases, the J end lost 10 bases, and 12 bases lay between the germline ends. Germline CDR1 SQVTM, CDR2 ANQGSEA. The CDR3 DNA sequence: TGCAGCGTGATAGAGGCGAGAGCTTTCTTT. It specifies CSVIEARAFF.

The genes are TRBV29-1 and TRBJ2-7; D ambiguous. From germline, CDR1 is SQVTM and CDR2 ANQGSEA. The CDR3 extends over 13 amino acids. Between the trimmed V and J ends, which lost 4 bases and 3 bases, there was a span of 13 bases. In DNA, the CDR3 is TGCAGCGTTGGGGCCAGATCAAACTACGAGCAGTACTTC. Its translation is CSVGARSNYEQYF.

In its sample, this clone was seen once. The chain combines TRBV10-3 with TRBJ2-5; possibly TRBD1 or TRBD2 for D (6 bases each). Trimming pared 10 bases from V and 2 bases from J, leaving 20 bases between. In germline, CDR1 is ENHRY, CDR2 SYGVKD. The CDR3 extends over 15 amino acids. In DNA, the CDR3 is TGTGCCACCTCGGGGACCGGGGGCCATCAAGAGACCCAGTACTTC. Protein product: CATSGTGGHQETQYF.

The rearrangement uses TRBV29-1 and TRBJ2-3; D assignment may be TRBD1 or TRBD2 (5 bases each). The CDR3 is 13 amino acids. Trimming stripped 2 bases from V and 7 bases from J, with 13 bases between. CDR1 and CDR2 from the germline V gene are SQVTM and ANQGSEA. CDR3 region: CSVERDDLNTQYF. The CDR3 region has the DNA TGCAGCGTTGAACGGGACGATTTAAATACGCAGTATTTT.

The table lists this clone with a few counts. The rearrangement uses TRBV6-6 and TRBJ2-5; 9 bases agree with TRBD1. Trimming at V came to 6 bases and at J to 3 bases, leaving 2 bases not matched to a gene. In germline, CDR1 is MNHNY, CDR2 SVGAGI (reference sequence). This CDR3 comprises 13 residues. Here the CDR3 DNA reads TGTGCCAGCAGAAGACAGGGGGAAGAGACCCAGTACTTC. Translation gives CASRRQGEETQYF.

This clone occurred a few times. J is TRBJ2-3 and V is TRBV7-9; D ambiguous. V lost 5 bases and J lost 3, with 3 bases in between. This CDR3 has 11 amino acids. Germline V gene lookup returns CDR1 SEHNR and CDR2 FQNEAQ (reference sequence). The CDR3 reads CASSETDTQYF. CDR3 nucleotide sequence: TGTGCCAGCAGCGAAACAGATACGCAGTATTTT.

The chain recombines TRBV7-9 with TRBJ1-5; D is unresolved. Germline V gives CDR1 SEHNR, CDR2 FQNEAQ (reference sequence). The CDR3 extends over 14 amino acids. V was clipped by 2 bases and J by 0 bases, with 5 bases between them. The CDR3 protein is CASSLQDSNQPQHF. The CDR3 region has the DNA TGTGCCAGCAGCTTACAAGATAGCAATCAGCCCCAGCATTTT.

The genes are TRBV13 and TRBJ1-2, with 12 bases matching TRBD1. The CDR3 is 19 residues long. V lost 6 bases, J lost 4 bases, and 18 bases stayed unmatched. From germline, CDR1 is PRHDT and CDR2 FYEKMQ (reference sequence). The CDR3, as DNA: TGTGCCAGCAGTTACCCCGGGACAGGGGGCCGAACCCCTGTCTATGGCTACACCTTC. This translates into CASSYPGTGGRTPVYGYTF.

The V gene is TRBV5-1, the J gene TRBJ2-5; 7 bases align to TRBD2. CDR1 is SGHRS, CDR2 YFSETQ, per germline. With 4 bases clipped from V and 5 bases from J, the junction kept 8 bases outside the gene matches. The CDR3 is 14 residues long. For the CDR3, the DNA is TGCGCCAGCAGCATGCGGGGGATTGGGGAGACCCAGTACTTC. Amino acid sequence: CASSMRGIGETQYF.

The gene calls are TRBV9 and TRBJ1-2, with a tentative D call TRBD1 (5 bases). The CDR3 length is 14 residues. V lost 0 bases to trimming and J lost 4 bases, with 10 bases between them. Germline CDR1 SGDLS, CDR2 YYNGEE. In DNA form, the CDR3 reads TGTGCCAGCAGCGTAGCGCAGGGAACCTATGGCTACACCTTC. This translates into CASSVAQGTYGYTF.

CDR3 sequence reads: CASSLTPLYSPLHF. Written as DNA, the CDR3 is TGTGCCAGCAGTCTTACCCCGTTGTATTCACCCCTCCACTTT. The chain carries TRBV25-1 and TRBJ1-6; D remains unclear. Germline CDR1 reads MGHDK; CDR2 reads SYGVNS. This CDR3 has 14 amino acids. Trimming removed 5 bases at V and 8 bases at J, with 13 bases between. The whole variable domain, remainder taken from reference TRBV25-1 and TRBJ1-6, is EADIYQTPRYLVIGTGKKITLECSQTMGHDKMYWYQQDPGMELHLIHYSYGVNSTEKGDLSSESTVSRIRTEHFPLTLESARPSHTSQYLCASSLTPLYSPLHFGNGTRLTVT.

This chain connects TRBV5-6 to TRBJ2-3; D is ambiguous. CDR1 is SGHDT and CDR2 is YYEEEE in the germline V gene. The CDR3 is 16 amino acids. Trimming left V 0 bases short and J 0 bases short, with 11 bases between. CDR3 protein: CASSLVGGKSTDTQYF. The CDR3 DNA reads as TGTGCCAGCAGCTTGGTCGGCGGAAAGAGCACAGATACGCAGTATTTT.

V gene TRBV6-5 combines with J gene TRBJ1-6, with 9 bases lining up with TRBD1. This CDR3 spans 15 amino acids. CDR1 is MNHEY, CDR2 SVGAGI, per germline. The J segment lost 9 bases and the V segment lost 2 bases, leaving 5 bases of the junction unmatched. CDR3 protein: CASSYQGTGRSPLHF. DNA of the CDR3: TGTGCCAGCAGTTACCAAGGGACAGGGCGTTCACCCCTCCACTTT.